The 7 T cell receptor beta chains below were found in one sample sequenced in a study of shared clonotypes between healthy human individuals. Libraries were prepared by immunoSEQ multiplex PCR; TCRdb keeps only in-frame clonotypes and omits some of them. The sample has some 1.4 million clones, around 97% seen once. The sample consisted of naive CD4+ T cells sorted from blood. The subset denotes: CD45RA+ positively selected. These receptor sequences come from a man aged 30-40 years in good health.

The CDR3, as DNA: TGTGCCAGCAGCCAACAGGGGTTAGGCAATGAGCAGTTCTTC. Encoded protein: CASSQQGLGNEQFF. The chain has TRBV14 and TRBJ2-1; a possible D gene is TRBD1 (6 bases). V shed 2 bases and J shed 6 bases, with 11 bases lying between them. CDR1 SGHDN and CDR2 FVKESK come from the germline V gene. The CDR3 sequence is 14 residues long.

V is TRBV15 and J is TRBJ2-7; possibly TRBD2 for D (5 bases). V lost 0 bases and J lost 6, with 18 bases in between. CDR3 size: 16 residues. Germline CDR1 and CDR2: LNHNV and YYDKDF (reference sequence). The CDR3 is CATSRDSLTAAAEQYF. CDR3 in DNA: TGTGCCACCAGCAGAGATTCCTTAACAGCGGCCGCCGAGCAGTACTTC. The full variable domain, with the rest looked up from reference TRBV15 and TRBJ2-7, is DAMVIQNPRYQVTQFGKPVTLSCSQTLNHNVMYWYQQKSSQAPKLLFHYYDKDFNNEADTPDNFQSRRPNTSFCFLDIRSPGLGDTAMYLCATSRDSLTAAAEQYFGPGTRLTVT.

CDR3 loop: CASARTVQETQYF. CDR3 bases: TGTGCCAGCGCGAGGACAGTCCAAGAGACCCAGTACTTC. The J gene is TRBJ2-5, the V gene TRBV28; tentative D call: TRBD1 (6 bases). The CDR3 loop spans 13 amino acids. Germline assignment: CDR1 MDHEN and CDR2 SYDVKM. V gave up 8 bases and J gave up 1 base, with 11 bases separating them.

The chain links TRBV15 to TRBJ2-1; D not resolved. Germline V gene data show CDR1 as LNHNV and CDR2 as YYDKDF (reference sequence). This CDR3 contains 14 residues. The V end was cut by 1 base, the J end by 6 bases, with 10 bases between. The chain's CDR3 is CATSRAVLLNEQFF. In nucleotides, the CDR3 is TGTGCCACCAGCAGAGCCGTACTTCTCAATGAGCAGTTCTTC.

The table lists this clone with a count of one. The rearrangement links TRBV5-1 to TRBJ2-1; D might be TRBD1 or TRBD2, each matching 5 bases. V dropped 0 bases and J dropped 8 bases, with 9 bases sitting between them. The CDR3 is made up of 13 amino acids. The germline V gene has CDR1 SGHRS and CDR2 YFSETQ. The CDR3 DNA follows: TGCGCCAGCAGCTTGGGGGACCCGTATGAGCAGTTCTTC. Its translation: CASSLGDPYEQFF.

V usage is TRBV5-6 and J usage is TRBJ1-4, with D unclear. Germline V gene data show CDR1 as SGHDT and CDR2 as YYEEEE. Trimming shortened V by 5 bases and J by 2 bases, and 13 bases separated the two germline ends. This CDR3 region has 15 residues. CDR3 nucleotide sequence: TGTGCCAGCAGACGGTCGCGGGGTACTAATGAAAAACTGTTTTTT. Protein sequence: CASRRSRGTNEKLFF.

V and J are TRBV9 and TRBJ2-5, with TRBD2 matching over 8 bases. The length of the CDR3 is 16 residues. Looked up from germline, CDR1 is SGDLS and CDR2 is YYNGEE. J lost 2 bases, V lost 0 bases, and 6 bases had no gene match. The CDR3 nucleotides are TGTGCCAGCAGCGTAGTCCCAGCGGGGGTACAAGAGACCCAGTACTTC. Amino acid sequence: CASSVVPAGVQETQYF.